The rows below give T cell receptor beta chains drawn from one sample of a study of T-cell memory formation after mild COVID-19. TCRdb ran MiXCR on the 5' RACE reads and lists one entry per CDR3 protein. The sample shows 90,000 to 120,000 distinct CDR3 sequences, about an eighth of them seen only once. The sample taken for sequencing was PBMCs or a T cell subset sorted from them (not recorded which). All receptors derive from a man aged 18 to 30 who had mild COVID-19 (a few samples of this study predate the infection). Cell type and time point are not known. The CDR3 runs from the conserved cysteine through the conserved F or W. Each record gives: clone size, V gene, D gene, J gene, CDR3 DNA, CDR3 protein. The D gene is left open where the match is weak. Size is omitted from some rows. Given values are once, few, many or a class for expanded clones.

>.|TRBV6-2/TRBV6-3|.|TRBJ2-1
TGTGCCAGCACAAATCCAGGGGCGGTCTCTCGACAGTTCTTC
CASTNPGAVSRQFF
>.|TRBV3-1|.|TRBJ1-2
TGTGCCAGCAGCCAACACAGGACAGCTTCCTTCGGCTACACCTTC
CASSQHRTASFGYTF
>many|TRBV12-3/TRBV12-4|.|TRBJ1-1
TGTGCCAGCAGTTATACAGGGCTCATGAACACTGAAGCTTTCTTT
CASSYTGLMNTEAFF
>few|TRBV2|.|TRBJ2-1
TGTGCCAGCAGTGTACCATCTAGAGGGAAGCCGAATTACAATGAGCAGTTCTTC
CASSVPSRGKPNYNEQFF
>.|TRBV24-1|TRBD1|TRBJ2-7
TGTGCCACCAGTGACCCGACAGGGGGCTGGTACGAGCAGTACTTC
CATSDPTGGWYEQYF
>few|TRBV7-3|TRBD1|TRBJ2-1
TGTGCCAGCAGCTTAACCACAGGGGTACTGGATGAGCAGTTCTTC
CASSLTTGVLDEQFF
>few|TRBV6-5|.|TRBJ1-1
TGTGCCAGCAGTTTTGGGTATTCTGAAGCTTTCTTT
CASSFGYSEAFF
>few|TRBV15|.|TRBJ2-1
TGTGCCACCAGGCCAAGCGCGAACTCCTACAATGAGCAGTTCTTC
CATRPSANSYNEQFF
>many|TRBV7-2|.|TRBJ1-1
TGTGCCAGCAGCTTAGCTCCGATCCCCAGGGAGTACTCTGAAGCTTTCTTT
CASSLAPIPREYSEAFF
>few|TRBV7-6|TRBD2|TRBJ2-2
TGTGCCAGCAGCTTCTATAGCGGGGGCCCGAACACCGGGGAGCTGTTTTTT
CASSFYSGGPNTGELFF
>many|TRBV4-3|.|TRBJ2-7
TGCGCCAGCAGCCAAGCTAGGGGCTACGAGCAGTACTTC
CASSQARGYEQYF
>.|TRBV10-2|.|TRBJ2-4
TGCGCCAGCAGCCCGTCGGGAGCCCTCAACCGGGTTCAGTACTTC
CASSPSGALNRVQYF
>many|TRBV5-1|.|TRBJ2-7
TGCGCCAGCACTCGCAGGGGGGCCCCCTACGAGCAGTACTTC
CASTRRGAPYEQYF
>few|TRBV5-5|TRBD1|TRBJ1-1
TGTGCCAGCAGCTATCAGGGGGGGACTGAAGCTTTCTTT
CASSYQGGTEAFF
>few|TRBV5-1|.|TRBJ2-1
TGCGCCAGCAGCTCTTCGGACCGCTACAATGAGCAGTTCTTC
CASSSSDRYNEQFF
>.|TRBV7-9|.|TRBJ2-6
TGTGCCAGCAGCTCCAGGGCTCTCGTGGCCAACGTCCTGACTTTC
CASSSRALVANVLTF
>few|TRBV24-1|TRBD1|TRBJ2-2
TGTGCCACCAGTGATCCGACAGGGGGCCTGAACACCGGGGAGCTGTTTTTT
CATSDPTGGLNTGELFF
>few|TRBV7-9|TRBD1|TRBJ1-1
TGTGCCAGCAGCGATAGGACAGGCACTGAAGCTTTCTTT
CASSDRTGTEAFF
>few|TRBV4-1|.|TRBJ1-1
TGCGCCAGCAGCCATGGGGGGGGCAGCACTGAAGCTTTCTTT
CASSHGGGSTEAFF
>.|TRBV10-3|.|TRBJ1-4
TGTGCCATCAGTGACCCACAGGGAGCAACTAATGAAAAACTGTTTTTT
CAISDPQGATNEKLFF
>many|TRBV6-2/TRBV6-3|.|TRBJ2-3
TGTGCCAGCGGTCTACCCTGGGATACGCAGTATTTT
CASGLPWDTQYF
>.|TRBV9|.|TRBJ2-3
TGTGCCAGCAGCGTAGCTAGGGATTCAGATACGCAGTATTTT
CASSVARDSDTQYF
>.|TRBV14|.|TRBJ2-1
TGTGCCAGCAGCCAAGACGGCAATGAGCAGTTCTTC
CASSQDGNEQFF
>.|TRBV28|.|TRBJ2-3
TGTGCCAGCAGTTTGTGGAGCAGCGCGAGCACAGATACGCAGTATTTT
CASSLWSSASTDTQYF